This T cell receptor beta chain was identified during a study of cytomegalovirus exposure and HLA in healthy donors. Study information: The platform used for the roughly 130 validation repertoires matched that of the roughly 670 first-cohort repertoires, a later analysis reported. Study results and limitations: Rare sequences made up most TCRs, while some public TCRs were found in many donors. Overall, some 160 TCR beta chains were annotated as cytomegalovirus-associated.

The V gene's germline CDR1 is SQVTM and CDR2 ANQGSEA. J lost 3 bases, V lost 4 bases, and 1 base had no gene match. The CDR3 loop spans 13 amino acids. This table comes from immunoSEQ multiplex PCR, and its TCRdb copy is limited to in-frame clones, with some not included. The sample lists more than 300,000 clones, about nine tenths occurring once. About this clone: No antigen is known for it.

Separate from the approximately 670-subject first cohort, the approximately 130-subject validation cohort was the one that the donors belonged to. The sample comprised PBMCs. The sequence derives from a woman aged 18-29 years in good health and CMV-seronegative. The rearrangement links TRBV29-1 to TRBJ1-1; 11 bases fit TRBD1. The CDR3 region has the DNA TGCAGCGTTGGGGGACAGGGGGACACTGAAGCTTTCTTT. It is translated as CSVGGQGDTEAFF. Drawing the rest from reference TRBV29-1 and TRBJ1-1, the complete variable domain is SAVISQKPSRDICQRGTSLTIQCQVDSQVTMMFWYRQQPGQSLTLIATANQGSEATYESGFVIDKFPISRPNLTFSTLTVSNMSPEDSSIYLCSVGGQGDTEAFFGQGTRLTVV.